One and the same sample provided the 13 T cell receptor beta chains below, sequenced in a study of response to subunit inactivated influenza vaccine. TCRdb re-called the RT-PCR reads with MiXCR, one entry per CDR3 protein. The repertoire holds some 550,000 distinct CDR3 sequences, approximately 24% seen once, with about 3% in the top ten. The same specimen was also included in a second study, on T cells expressing NK-cell markers. From that second work: UMIs were included in TCR beta cDNA generated by 5'RACE template switching.

The sequences come from CD4+ T cells sorted from PBMCs, collected 11 to 12 days after vaccination. All receptors derive from a man aged 50 to 60 who received an inactivated influenza vaccine.

The chain joins TRBV27 to TRBJ1-2; TRBD1 is a possible D gene (6 bases). This CDR3 comprises 15 residues. Looked up from germline, CDR1 is MNHEY and CDR2 is SMNVEV (reference sequence). Trimming took 5 bases from V and 7 from J, leaving 20 bases between them. Written as DNA, the CDR3 is TGTGCCAGCAGTGACTCGAGACTAGGGGGGAGTGGCTACACCTTC. The encoded protein is CASSDSRLGGSGYTF.

V and J are TRBV28 and TRBJ2-2; D perhaps matches TRBD2 (6 bases). Germline lookup yields CDR1 MDHEN and CDR2 SYDVKM. The CDR3 has 13 residues. The ends were cut back, 6 bases at V and 8 bases at J, with 13 bases in the middle. CDR3 nucleotides: TGTGCCAGCAGAGAGCGGGCAACGGGGGAGCTGTTTTTT. Its translation is CASRERATGELFF.

This clonotype has more than one count but fewer than ten. V and J are TRBV7-2 and TRBJ2-1; TRBD2 might be the D (6 bases). Per the germline V gene, CDR1 is SGHTA and CDR2 is FQGNSA. CDR3 length: 13 residues. Trimming left V 6 bases short and J 6 bases short, with 12 bases between. In nucleotides, the CDR3 is TGTGCCAGCAGGGAACGACTAGGCAATGAGCAGTTCTTC. This gives the protein CASRERLGNEQFF.

This clonotype came up many times. The rearrangement uses TRBV7-2 and TRBJ2-7; a possible D gene is TRBD1 (6 bases). CDR1 is SGHTA, CDR2 FQGNSA, per germline. V was shortened by 5 bases and J by 3 bases, with 17 bases between the two germline ends. The CDR3 length is 15 residues. The CDR3 sequence: CASSTDSYPIYEQYF. In DNA, the CDR3 is TGTGCCAGCAGCACGGACAGCTACCCAATCTACGAGCAGTACTTC.

This clonotype turned up a few times. V gene TRBV30 combines with J gene TRBJ2-7; D remains unclear. Germline loops: CDR1 GTSNPN, CDR2 SVGIG (reference sequence). Trimming stripped 4 bases from V and 6 bases from J, with 13 bases between. The CDR3 loop spans 12 amino acids. The CDR3 spells CAWKGRPAEQYF. The CDR3 DNA is TGTGCCTGGAAAGGGCGGCCCGCCGAGCAGTACTTC. The full variable domain, in which reference TRBV30 and TRBJ2-7 provide the parts outside the CDR3, is SQTIHQWPATLVQPVGSPLSLECTVEGTSNPNLYWYRQAAGRGLQLLFYSVGIGQISSEVPQNLSASRPQDRQFILSSKKLLLSDSGFYLCAWKGRPAEQYFGPGTRLTVT.

J is TRBJ1-4 and V is TRBV28; TRBD1 aligns across 9 bases. Germline loops: CDR1 MDHEN, CDR2 SYDVKM. The CDR3 totals 16 residues. Trimming removed 2 bases from V and 9 bases from J; junction bases left unmatched: 10. The DNA for the CDR3 is TGTGCCAGCAGTTTAAGGGGGCGGGACAGGGAACAAAAACTGTTTTTT. Translating it yields CASSLRGRDREQKLFF.

The V and J genes are TRBV28 and TRBJ2-5; D is possibly TRBD2 (6 bases). From germline, CDR1 is MDHEN and CDR2 SYDVKM. The V and J ends lost 2 bases and 6 bases respectively, with 13 bases between them. The CDR3 loop spans 14 amino acids. The CDR3 loop is CASSLGGYEKTQYF. CDR3 nucleotide sequence: TGTGCCAGCAGTTTAGGAGGGTATGAGAAGACCCAGTACTTC.

This clonotype was seen only a few times. The chain is built from TRBV5-1 and TRBJ2-5; either TRBD1 or TRBD2 may fit D (5 bases each). CDR1 and CDR2 (germline): SGHRS, YFSETQ. There are 14 residues in the CDR3. Trimming took off 2 bases at V and 4 bases at J, with 12 bases between the two ends. The CDR3 DNA sequence: TGCGCCAGCAGCTTCACCCCGGGGCGAGAGACCCAGTACTTC. It translates to CASSFTPGRETQYF.

This clonotype was counted between two and nine times. This rearrangement joins TRBV9 to TRBJ1-6; no clear D. This CDR3 has 14 residues. The germline gives CDR1 SGDLS, CDR2 YYNGEE. V was trimmed by 3 bases and J by 12 bases, leaving 16 bases between them. The CDR3 nucleotides read TGTGCCAGCAGCGCCCACAGTGGGGATCGACCCCTCCACTTT. As protein: CASSAHSGDRPLHF. Using reference TRBV9 and TRBJ1-6 for the parts outside the CDR3, the full variable domain is DSGVTQTPKHLITATGQRVTLRCSPRSGDLSVYWYQQSLDQGLQFLIQYYNGEERAKGNILERFSAQQFPDLHSELNLSSLELGDSALYFCASSAHSGDRPLHFGNGTRLTVT.

The chain recombines TRBV7-2 with TRBJ2-5; 8 bases are a match to TRBD2. The CDR3 loop spans 15 amino acids. The ends lost 5 bases at V and 4 bases at J; junction bases unmatched: 9. Looked up from germline, CDR1 is SGHTA and CDR2 is FQGNSA. The CDR3 spells CASSLQSGRGETQYF. The DNA for the CDR3 is TGTGCCAGCAGCCTACAAAGCGGGAGAGGAGAGACCCAGTACTTC.

In its sample, this clonotype was seen many times. The rearrangement links TRBV6-2 or TRBV6-3 to TRBJ1-6; D unresolved. Germline V gene sequence: CDR1 MNHEY, CDR2 SVGEGT. CDR3 length equals 11 residues. V was clipped by 5 bases and J by 14 bases, with 10 bases between them. CDR3 region: CASSNLVALHF. The CDR3 DNA is TGTGCCAGCAGTAACCTTGTGGCCCTCCACTTT.

The chain combines TRBV2 with TRBJ1-2, with a weak D call TRBD1 (6 bases). The V end lost 1 base, the J end lost 4 bases, and 16 bases lay between the germline ends. Germline V gene sequence: CDR1 SNHLY, CDR2 FYNNEI. This CDR3 contains 16 residues. The CDR3 loop is CASSEVQGGFGYGYTF. The CDR3 DNA reads TGTGCCAGCAGTGAAGTACAAGGGGGGTTCGGCTATGGCTACACCTTC.

V is TRBV6-2 or TRBV6-3 and J is TRBJ1-2; possible D gene TRBD1, 5 bases. CDR3 length: 11 amino acids. CDR1 is MNHEY, CDR2 SVGEGT, per germline. Trimming stripped 8 bases from V and 4 bases from J, with 8 bases between. The DNA for the CDR3 is TGTGCCAGCCGGGACGTCTATGGCTACACCTTC. Translated: CASRDVYGYTF.